The rows below give T cell receptor beta chains drawn from one sample of a study of CD8+ T cells in alopecia areata. TCRdb's table, derived via immunoSEQ multiplex PCR, lists solely in-frame clones and lacks some. Among around 120,000 clones listed, 55% to 65% were seen once. The sample was CD4+ T cells sorted from blood. The receptors come from a human donor in good health. Both conserved end residues are part of each CDR3. Each record gives: V gene, J gene, CDR3 protein.

TRBV30,TRBJ1-2,CAWEGQGADGYTF
TRBV5-5,TRBJ2-4,CASSSEGNAKNIQYF
TRBV7-9,TRBJ2-7,CASSPLGTGQNEQYF
TRBV6-1,TRBJ2-1,CASSGDTGEKQFF
TRBV9,TRBJ2-2,CASSPGSWELFF
TRBV2,TRBJ1-1,CASSDEGGGTEAFF
TRBV6-1,TRBJ1-1,CASSETFSGAFF
TRBV15,TRBJ2-7,CATSRNGQGDEQYF
TRBV7-8,TRBJ2-2,CASSLGQANTGELFF
TRBV4-1,TRBJ2-3,CASSQDPGSDTQYF
TRBV4-1,TRBJ1-1,CASSQGRVENTEAFF
TRBV4-2,TRBJ1-2,CASSQDWTGGTYGYTF
TRBV11-2,TRBJ2-7,CASSFGQGYEQYF
TRBV29-1,TRBJ2-3,CSTQLTSGGAGTQYF
TRBV7-2,TRBJ2-7,CASSLAGWEQYF
TRBV30,TRBJ2-2,CAWRWDTGELFF
TRBV30,TRBJ1-3,CAWSADSYSGNTIYF